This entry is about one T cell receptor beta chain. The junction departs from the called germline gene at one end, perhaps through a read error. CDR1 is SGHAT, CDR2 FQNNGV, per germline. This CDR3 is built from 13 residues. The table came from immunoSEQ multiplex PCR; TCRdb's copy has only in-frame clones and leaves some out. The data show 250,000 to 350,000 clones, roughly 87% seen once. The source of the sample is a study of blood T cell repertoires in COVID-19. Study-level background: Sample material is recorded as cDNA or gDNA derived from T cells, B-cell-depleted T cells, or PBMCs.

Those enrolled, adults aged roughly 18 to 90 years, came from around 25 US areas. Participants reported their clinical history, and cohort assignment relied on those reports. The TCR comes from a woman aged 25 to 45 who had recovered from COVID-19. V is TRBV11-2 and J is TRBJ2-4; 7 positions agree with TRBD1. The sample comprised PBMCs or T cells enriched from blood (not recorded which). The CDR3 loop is CASSYVPTGTEDF. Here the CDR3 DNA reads TGTGCCAGCAGCTACGTCCCCACCGGGACAGAGGACTTC.